This note documents a single T cell receptor (beta chain) sequence. The record originates from a study of T cell responses to AZD1222 COVID-19 vaccine. Germline V gene lookup returns CDR1 SGHAT and CDR2 FQNNGV. The CDR3 totals 15 residues. V was cut by 1 base and J by 5 bases, with 14 bases left in between. Profiling relied on immunoSEQ multiplex PCR, and the TCRdb table lists in-frame clones only, not all of them. Of 85,000 to 100,000 clones listed, around nine tenths are singletons. The chain couples TRBV11-2 to TRBJ1-1; D ambiguous. The source material was peripheral blood, sampled on day 0 of AZD1222 vaccination. This TCR came from an adult in good health. CDR3 in amino acids: CASSLVPSQSTEAFF. The CDR3 DNA is TGTGCCAGCAGCTTAGTTCCGTCACAGAGTACTGAAGCTTTCTTT.